This T cell receptor beta chain is drawn from a study of lymphopenia after photon versus proton radiotherapy. General study findings and limits: Photon-treated patients lost naive T cells and TCR diversity; proton-treated stayed stable. Post-nadir TCR diversity decline inversely tracked overall survival among those who died. Authors raise, but do not show, better survival with proton therapy.

Clones were read by immunoSEQ multiplex PCR, and TCRdb kept only the in-frame ones, dropping some. In the table there are 150,000 to 200,000 clones, roughly nine tenths of which are singletons. Germline CDR1 and CDR2: SGHAT and FQNNGV. The V gene lost 1 base and the J gene lost 3 bases, with 9 bases spanning the gap. The CDR3 has 14 residues. Remarks on this clone: Its target is not known.

This sample comprised peripheral blood, obtained from a patient treated with photon-based radiotherapy. The chain uses TRBV11-2 and TRBJ1-2; D not certain. The clonotype was recovered from a man between 50 and 59 years old with gastric cancer. The CDR3 nucleotides read TGTGCCAGCAGCTTAGTGGCGGCGTACTATGGCTACACCTTC. It specifies CASSLVAAYYGYTF.